Listed below are T cell receptor beta chains from one sample, sequenced in a study of T-cell reconstitution after alpha-beta-depleted transplantation in children. TCRdb analysed the PCR reads with MiXCR anew, one entry per CDR3 protein. The data show around 530,000 distinct CDR3 sequences, with approximately 29% seen just once and 2% to 3% held by the top ten. The sample consisted of PBMCs from the stem cell graft donor, taken from the stem cell graft. These receptor sequences come from a human donor who donated a stem cell graft to a child with aplastic anemia. Each CDR3 is given with its conserved first and last residue. The D gene is left open where the match is weak. Clone size, where shown, is once, few, many, or a class for clones that have expanded.

clone size: few
V gene: TRBV18
J gene: TRBJ2-6
D gene: NA
CDR3 DNA: TGTGCCAGCTCACCATTGGACAGCTCTGGGGCCAACGTCCTGACTTTC
CDR3 protein: CASSPLDSSGANVLTF

clone size: NA
V gene: TRBV4-3
J gene: TRBJ2-7
D gene: TRBD1
CDR3 DNA: TGCGCCAGCAGCCAAACCGGGACAGTGTACTACGAGCAGTACTTC
CDR3 protein: CASSQTGTVYYEQYF

clone size: NA
V gene: TRBV18
J gene: TRBJ2-1
D gene: TRBD1
CDR3 DNA: TGTGCCAGCTCACCGTACAACTCACCGGGACAGGGGGCATTGAATGAGCAGTTCTTC
CDR3 protein: CASSPYNSPGQGALNEQFF

clone size: many
V gene: TRBV6-5
J gene: TRBJ2-2
D gene: NA
CDR3 DNA: TGTGCCAGCAGTTACGAGGAGCCGAACACCGGGGAGCTGTTTTTT
CDR3 protein: CASSYEEPNTGELFF

clone size: NA
V gene: TRBV6-1
J gene: TRBJ2-1
D gene: TRBD2
CDR3 DNA: TGTGCCAGCAGTGAACGCGGGAGCGGCAATGAGCAGTTCTTC
CDR3 protein: CASSERGSGNEQFF

clone size: once
V gene: TRBV4-2
J gene: TRBJ1-2
D gene: NA
CDR3 DNA: TGTGCCAGCAGCCAAGAGTCCAGAACTAACTATGGCTACACCTTC
CDR3 protein: CASSQESRTNYGYTF

clone size: NA
V gene: TRBV20-1
J gene: TRBJ2-1
D gene: NA
CDR3 DNA: TGCAGTGCTAGAGGGGAGATCTCCTACAATGAGCAGTTCTTC
CDR3 protein: CSARGEISYNEQFF

clone size: NA
V gene: TRBV27
J gene: TRBJ1-1
D gene: NA
CDR3 DNA: TGTGCCAGCAGTTTGACTCGGCCCACTGAAGCTTTCTTT
CDR3 protein: CASSLTRPTEAFF

clone size: few
V gene: TRBV20-1
J gene: TRBJ1-1
D gene: NA
CDR3 DNA: TGCAGTGTTCAGGGAGAAACTGAAGCTTTCTTT
CDR3 protein: CSVQGETEAFF

clone size: few
V gene: TRBV20-1
J gene: TRBJ2-1
D gene: TRBD2
CDR3 DNA: TGCAGTGCTAGCTCCTTGGCTAGCGGGAGCGGTAAGCAGTTCTTC
CDR3 protein: CSASSLASGSGKQFF

clone size: NA
V gene: TRBV7-2
J gene: TRBJ1-2
D gene: TRBD1
CDR3 DNA: TGTGCCAGCAGCTCGCCGGGACAGGGCAGCGATGGCTACACCTTC
CDR3 protein: CASSSPGQGSDGYTF

clone size: many
V gene: TRBV10-2
J gene: TRBJ2-3
D gene: NA
CDR3 DNA: TGCGCCAGCGCCAGGAGGGTAGGGGCAGATACGCAGTATTTT
CDR3 protein: CASARRVGADTQYF

clone size: NA
V gene: TRBV9
J gene: TRBJ1-3
D gene: NA
CDR3 DNA: TGTGCCAGCAGCCCGGAAGGTCTCCGGCGAGACACCATATATTTT
CDR3 protein: CASSPEGLRRDTIYF

clone size: few
V gene: TRBV20-1
J gene: TRBJ2-1
D gene: TRBD2
CDR3 DNA: TGCAGTGCGAGACCCCCAGCGGGAGTCTACAATGAGCAGTTCTTC
CDR3 protein: CSARPPAGVYNEQFF

clone size: few
V gene: TRBV6-5
J gene: TRBJ2-6
D gene: NA
CDR3 DNA: TGTGCCAGCAGTTATCGGGGGGCGCTCGCTGGGGCCAACGTCCTGACTTTC
CDR3 protein: CASSYRGALAGANVLTF

clone size: NA
V gene: TRBV20-1
J gene: TRBJ2-2
D gene: NA
CDR3 DNA: TGCAGTGCTAGAGTCTGGGGGGACACCGGGGAGCTGTTTTTT
CDR3 protein: CSARVWGDTGELFF

clone size: few
V gene: TRBV6-5
J gene: TRBJ2-1
D gene: NA
CDR3 DNA: TGTGCCAGCAGTTCCGTCCCGGGAGTATACAATGAGCAGTTCTTC
CDR3 protein: CASSSVPGVYNEQFF